The rows below give T cell receptor beta chains drawn from one sample of a study of blood T cell repertoires in COVID-19. The data were produced by immunoSEQ multiplex PCR, yet TCRdb's version contains in-frame clones alone and is incomplete. This sample has hundreds of thousands of clones, with approximately 90% found just once. Sequenced: PBMCs or T cells enriched from blood (not recorded which). These receptors were collected from a woman aged 55 to 70 who had recovered from COVID-19. The conserved cysteine and the conserved F or W are not part of the CDR3 here.

TRBJ1-3 | TRBV4-1 | ASSPGDSTSGNTIY
TRBJ1-2 | TRBV27 | ASSLLGQGAGIGYT
TRBJ1-5 | TRBV3-1/TRBV3-2 | ASSQGTGGNQPQH
TRBJ2-1 | TRBV6-2/TRBV6-3 | ASSPTMGTGGGDSYNEQF
TRBJ1-5 | TRBV4-1 | ASSPLVGISNQPQH
TRBJ2-1 | TRBV29-1 | SAKRTGVYNEQF
TRBJ2-7 | TRBV5-1 | ASSLAGEGYEQY
TRBJ1-2 | TRBV12-5 | ASAVEGYGYT
TRBJ1-4 | TRBV7-9 | ASSLEGAGKEKLF
TRBJ1-1 | TRBV24-1 | ATSDLWGAEAF
TRBJ1-6 | TRBV15 | ATSRDNGNSPLH
TRBJ1-3 | TRBV12-3/TRBV12-4 | ASKTGDRGTIY
TRBJ1-3 | TRBV25-1 | ASKDRGSGNTIY
TRBJ2-2 | TRBV18 | ASSPSTGELF
TRBJ1-4 | TRBV30 | AWSAMDRVMEKLF
TRBJ1-4 | TRBV6-5 | ASSYYQGREHEKLF
TRBJ2-2 | TRBV19 | ASRRDTSNTGELF
TRBJ2-6 | TRBV29-1 | SVERGSPGANVLT
TRBJ1-5 | TRBV10-3 | AIRRGQDGNQPQH
TRBJ1-2 | TRBV6-4 | ASSPSPGFDGYT
TRBJ1-1 | TRBV5-4 | ASFRDSPNTEAF
TRBJ1-6 | TRBV2 | ASQGAGNSPLH
TRBJ2-3 | TRBV19 | ASSMSGGADTQY
TRBJ2-7 | TRBV3-1/TRBV3-2 | ASSLKGAGSSYEQY
TRBJ1-2 | TRBV25-1 | ASSEFPGYGYT
TRBJ1-2 | TRBV6-5 | ASSYSTGGNYGYT
TRBJ1-6 | TRBV18 | ASSPTGGDSPLH
TRBJ2-1 | TRBV7-2 | ASSLLAGAYNEQF
TRBJ1-3 | TRBV2 | ASKKGQGAGNTIY
TRBJ1-4 | TRBV9 | ASSARGINEKLF
TRBJ2-6 | TRBV2 | ASSIVAGMGSGANVLT
TRBJ1-2 | TRBV29-1 | SGYGQGNGYT
TRBJ1-1 | TRBV11-3 | ASSPRRPAQTNTEAF
TRBJ1-1 | TRBV2 | ASIPGVEAF
TRBJ1-5 | TRBV24-1 | ATSDGSGYNQPQH
TRBJ1-2 | TRBV6-5 | ASSSYWSGEHYGYT
TRBJ2-7 | TRBV2 | ASSEALWSLEQY
TRBJ1-5 | TRBV6-5 | ASRGGQGRNQPQH
TRBJ1-5 | TRBV6-6 | ASSRDRGLGQPQH
TRBJ2-3 | TRBV18 | ASSPLAGPSTDTQY
TRBJ1-2 | TRBV11-2 | ASITGTAYGYT
TRBJ1-4 | TRBV19 | ASSPRTPGYEKLF
TRBJ1-4 | TRBV5-6 | ASTHFGQLSTNEKLF
TRBJ2-4 | TRBV12-5 | ASGFTKGQEVAKNIQY
TRBJ1-4 | TRBV5-1 | ASSRDSSNEKLF
TRBJ2-1 | TRBV30 | AWSTTTGSSYNEQF
TRBJ1-3 | TRBV28 | ASSPGQGTSGGTIY
TRBJ2-7 | TRBV4-1 | ASSQVHSSTYEQY
TRBJ2-1 | TRBV5-1 | ASRVSGGENEQF
TRBJ2-3 | TRBV5-1 | ASSRKGPTSVRTDTQY
TRBJ2-1 | TRBV6-5 | ASSPEGGGRNEQF
TRBJ2-7 | TRBV30 | AWGPGSEEQY